This T cell receptor (beta chain) was sequenced in a study of quantifying T cell responses using KT2 cells. For the study at large: TCR alpha and beta constant-region primers primed reverse transcription of RNA.

The cDNA 3' end received a ligated oligonucleotide with a UMI. The first PCR ran 3 to 5 cycles with an equimolar RC1.1 and RC1.2 beta primer mix. TCRdb reprocessed the UMI-ligation and nested PCR reads via MiXCR and lists one record per CDR3 protein. The sample comprises tens of thousands of distinct CDR3 sequences, under 14% of which are singletons, and more than 9% rests with the top ten. Sample: PBMCs spiked with cells of the T cell clone KT2. The TCR was taken from a human donor.

The CDR3 DNA sequence: TGTGCCAGCGGGGGGACAGGGGAGAACTATGGCTACACCTTC. Protein: CASGGTGENYGYTF. The chain is built from TRBV25-1 and TRBJ1-2, with 10 positions matching TRBD1. There are 14 residues in the CDR3. After removal of 8 bases from V and 2 bases from J, the junction contained 5 bases not matched to a gene. Germline V gene data show CDR1 as MGHDK and CDR2 as SYGVNS.